These 19 T cell receptor beta chains were all obtained from the same sample, sequenced in a study of T-cell reconstitution after alpha-beta-depleted transplantation in children. This sample's TCRbeta library carried unique molecular identifier barcodes. TCRdb analysed the PCR reads with MiXCR anew, one entry per CDR3 protein. The repertoire holds 450,000 to 550,000 distinct CDR3 sequences, approximately 10% seen once, with less than 15% in the top ten. The sample consisted of PBMCs, mostly from graft donor cells, taken 180 days after TCRalphabeta/CD19-depleted stem cell transplant. The receptors stem from a female patient between 2 and 15 years old who had a stem cell transplant for aplastic anemia, so the T cells may come from the graft donor.

The V and J genes are TRBV5-6 and TRBJ2-4; perhaps TRBD1 as D (5 bases). The CDR3 spans 16 residues. Germline V lookup: CDR1 SGHDT, CDR2 YYEEEE. V lost 4 bases to trimming and J lost 6 bases, with 20 bases between them. The CDR3 spells CASSLRYRGRGNIQYF. The CDR3 DNA is TGTGCCAGCAGCCTCCGGTATAGGGGCCGCGGAAACATTCAGTACTTC.

The CDR3 DNA is TGTGCCAGCAGCACCAGGGGCTCCTACGAGCAGTACTTC. Encoded protein: CASSTRGSYEQYF. This chain links TRBV12-3 or TRBV12-4 with TRBJ2-7; tentative D call: TRBD1 (6 bases). Trimming shortened V by 6 bases and J by 0 bases, and 9 bases separated the two germline ends. There are 13 residues in the CDR3.

The rearrangement joins TRBV12-3 or TRBV12-4 to TRBJ2-3; 12 positions agree with TRBD2. This CDR3 spans 14 amino acids. J lost 6 bases, V lost 6 bases, and 4 bases had no gene match. The CDR3 DNA follows: TGTGCCAGCAGCAGACTAGCGGGAGTGGATACGCAGTATTTT. It codes for CASSRLAGVDTQYF.

This rearrangement joins TRBV7-2 to TRBJ2-7; 8 bases fit TRBD2. This CDR3 is built from 14 residues. In germline, CDR1 is SGHTA, CDR2 FQGNSA. Unmatched junction bases numbered 8, after V lost 5 bases and J lost 5 bases. CDR3 sequence reads: CASSRSGSPHEQYF. CDR3 DNA sequence: TGTGCCAGCAGCCGCAGCGGGAGCCCCCACGAGCAGTACTTC.

The gene calls are TRBV2 and TRBJ2-2; D perhaps matches TRBD1 (6 bases). The germline V gene has CDR1 SNHLY and CDR2 FYNNEI. The germline V and J ends were trimmed by 3 bases and 6 bases, with 11 bases remaining between them. The CDR3 loop spans 14 amino acids. This chain's CDR3 is CASSDGQSAGELFF. CDR3 DNA: TGTGCCAGCAGTGACGGACAGTCGGCCGGGGAGCTGTTTTTT.

This chain joins TRBV3-1 and TRBJ2-1; no clear D. V lost 1 base to trimming and J lost 9 bases, with 10 bases between them. The CDR3 loop spans 13 amino acids. Per germline, CDR1 LGHDT and CDR2 YNNKEL (reference sequence). The CDR3 DNA follows: TGTGCCAGCAGCCAAGCGGCCGTGGCTGAGCAGTTCTTC. It is translated as CASSQAAVAEQFF.

This sequence joins TRBV27 and TRBJ2-5; D is tentatively TRBD1 or TRBD2 (5 bases each). The germline V gene encodes CDR1 MNHEY and CDR2 SMNVEV (reference sequence). V was cut by 1 base and J by 5 bases, with 17 bases left in between. The CDR3 contains 16 residues. The CDR3 sequence: CASSLLGRGDLETQYF. The CDR3, as DNA: TGTGCCAGCAGTTTATTGGGCCGAGGGGATTTGGAGACCCAGTACTTC.

This clonotype has ten or more counts. The gene calls are TRBV18 and TRBJ2-1, with TRBD2 matching 9 bases. V trimming: 2 bases; J trimming: 5 bases; junction bases outside the gene matches: 10. The CDR3 has 17 amino acids. Germline V gives CDR1 KGHSH, CDR2 LQKENI. In DNA form, the CDR3 reads TGTGCCAGCTCACCAAAGGCGGGAGGGGCGGACCACAATGAGCAGTTCTTC. Protein sequence: CASSPKAGGADHNEQFF.

This clonotype was found a few times. The rearrangement links TRBV12-3 or TRBV12-4 to TRBJ1-5, with D maybe TRBD1 (5 bases). There are 14 residues in the CDR3. V gave up 7 bases and J gave up 0 bases, with 10 bases separating them. CDR3 region: CASTKTVSNQPQHF. The CDR3 DNA reads TGTGCCAGCACCAAGACAGTTAGCAATCAGCCCCAGCATTTT.

This chain connects TRBV4-1 to TRBJ1-1; a weak D match, TRBD1 (5 bases). This CDR3 comprises 14 residues. Germline V gene sequence: CDR1 MGHRA, CDR2 YSYEKL. V was trimmed by 3 bases and J by 6 bases, leaving 14 bases between them. CDR3 nucleotide sequence: TGCGCCAGCAGCCATCCTACCCGGGGCCCTGAAGCTTTCTTT. Its protein is CASSHPTRGPEAFF.

This chain connects TRBV27 to TRBJ2-3; no definite D call. CDR3 size: 15 residues. Germline values: CDR1 MNHEY, CDR2 SMNVEV (reference sequence). Trimming stripped 2 bases from V and 0 bases from J, with 9 bases between. CDR3 loop: CASSLLLDSTDTQYF. The CDR3 nucleotides are TGTGCCAGCAGTTTACTTCTAGATAGCACAGATACGCAGTATTTT.

The rearrangement uses TRBV4-3 and TRBJ2-2; the D gene is possibly TRBD1 (6 bases). The V gene's germline CDR1 is LGHNA and CDR2 YSLEER. With 2 bases removed from V and 9 bases from J, the gap between germline ends came to 25 bases. The CDR3 has 18 amino acids. CDR3 coding DNA: TGCGCCAGCAGCCAAAAAAATATAGGGGGACACCTCGCCAGGGAGCTGTTTTTT. Protein: CASSQKNIGGHLARELFF.

There are many counts of this clonotype. This chain uses TRBV29-1 with TRBJ2-3; D gene ambiguous. Trimming removed 2 bases at V and 4 bases at J, with 13 bases between. Germline lookup yields CDR1 SQVTM and CDR2 ANQGSEA. CDR3 length: 14 amino acids. CDR3 residues: CSVEPGNWADTQYF. In nucleotides, the CDR3 is TGCAGCGTTGAACCTGGGAATTGGGCAGATACGCAGTATTTT.

The chain employs TRBV11-3 and TRBJ2-3; perhaps TRBD2 as D (5 bases). CDR1 and CDR2 (germline): SGHNT, YENEEA. The ends were cut back, 4 bases at V and 4 bases at J, with 15 bases in the middle. The CDR3 spans 15 residues. The CDR3 is CASSWLSGISDTQYF. CDR3 nucleotides: TGTGCCAGCAGCTGGTTGTCGGGAATATCAGATACGCAGTATTTT. Variable domain in full (rest from reference TRBV11-3 and TRBJ2-3): EAGVVQSPRYKIIEKKQPVAFWCNPISGHNTLYWYLQNLGQGPELLIRYENEEAVDDSQLPKDRFSAERLKGVDSTLKIQPAELGDSAVYLCASSWLSGISDTQYFGPGTRLTVL.

V and J are TRBV28 and TRBJ1-1; no reliable D call. V was trimmed by 7 bases and J by 0 bases, leaving 18 bases between them. In germline, CDR1 is MDHEN, CDR2 SYDVKM. This CDR3 comprises 16 residues. In nucleotides, the CDR3 is TGTGCCAGCACCCCGGTTAGAGGCCTCCTGAACACTGAAGCTTTCTTT. Translated, it gives CASTPVRGLLNTEAFF.

V usage is TRBV6-2 or TRBV6-3 and J usage is TRBJ2-5; D gene ambiguous. CDR1 is MNHEY, CDR2 SVGEGT, per germline. V gave up 4 bases and J gave up 0 bases, with 15 bases separating them. The CDR3 extends over 16 amino acids. CDR3 coding DNA: TGTGCCAGCAGTTTCCCCCTACGGTTTTACCAAGAGACCCAGTACTTC. Protein product: CASSFPLRFYQETQYF.

CDR3 nucleotide sequence: TGTGCCAGCAGCTTCACGAGGGGGGTTAGCACAGATACGCAGTATTTT. Amino acids: CASSFTRGVSTDTQYF. V is TRBV11-2 and J is TRBJ2-3; either TRBD1 or TRBD2 may supply D (6 bases each). Germline values: CDR1 SGHAT, CDR2 FQNNGV. The ends were cut back, 3 bases at V and 0 bases at J, with 13 bases in the middle. The length of the CDR3 is 16 residues.

This clonotype was detected many times. The rearrangement joins TRBV10-3 to TRBJ2-1, with 7 bases that match TRBD1. CDR1 and CDR2 from the germline V gene are ENHRY and SYGVKD. J lost 5 bases, V lost 6 bases, and 4 bases had no gene match. This CDR3 has 13 amino acids. CDR3 bases: TGTGCCATCAGCCAGACAGGGAACAATGAGCAGTTCTTC. Encoded protein: CAISQTGNNEQFF.

This clonotype was seen more than once but under ten times. V gene TRBV20-1 combines with J gene TRBJ2-3, with D perhaps TRBD1 (5 bases). Looked up from germline, CDR1 is DFQATT and CDR2 is SNEGSKA (reference sequence). This CDR3 contains 13 residues. V gave up 6 bases and J gave up 0 bases, with 10 bases separating them. CDR3: CSAQGASTDTQYF. In nucleotides, the CDR3 is TGCAGTGCCCAAGGGGCCAGCACAGATACGCAGTATTTT.